The clone carrying this T cell receptor beta chain was counted a few times. Its antigen is currently unknown. Study processing details: Variation in CDR3 across clinicopathological groups served as the basis for constructing a distant-metastasis classifier in papillary thyroid cancer. TCRdb re-called clones via MiXCR from the PCR reads. It is TCRdb's table, rather than the study itself, that gives the V and J calls and clone size. The sample includes more than 20,000 clones, roughly 18% of them seen just once. The data belong to a study of metastatic and nonmetastatic thyroid tumors. Study as a whole: Repertoires were compared across blood and tumor or nodule tissue from malignant and benign thyroid patients.

Findings and limits, study-wide: Within blood and tumor, benign nodules reportedly had significantly lower TCR beta diversity than malignant thyroid tumors did.

CDR3 length: 14 residues. The germline V and J ends were trimmed by 6 bases and 1 base, with 12 bases remaining between them. Before thyroid surgery, none of the patients had received any treatment. The sequenced material came from adjacent normal tissue. The sequence came from a male donor with papillary thyroid cancer or a benign thyroid nodule (not recorded which). Some clones in this sample may be carry-over from other donors' samples. This chain joins TRBV12-3 or TRBV12-4 and TRBJ1-1; tentatively, D is TRBD1 (6 bases). The CDR3 loop is CASSQTGTNTEAFF. CDR3 bases: TGTGCCAGCAGCCAGACAGGAACGAACACTGAAGCTTTCTTT.